Listed below are T cell receptor beta chains from one sample, sequenced in a study of Ad26.COV2.S vaccination and SARS-CoV-2 variants. Profiling relied on immunoSEQ multiplex PCR, and the TCRdb table lists in-frame clones only, not all of them. The table lists some 390,000 clones, 75% to 90% of them singletons. The sample was peripheral blood, taken in a trial of Ad26.COV2.S vaccine versus placebo. These receptors originate from a person aged 18-65 years who received the Ad26.COV2.S COVID-19 vaccine or a placebo. CDR3s include the opening cysteine and the closing phenylalanine or tryptophan. Fields, in order: V gene, J gene, clone size, D gene, CDR3 protein, CDR3 DNA. D genes are given only for firm matches. Clone size is not always given. Where it is, it says once, few, many or a class for expanded clones.

>TRBV7-6|TRBJ2-2|.|TRBD1
CASSLGDRDAGELFF
TGTGCCAGCAGCTTAGGGGACAGGGATGCCGGGGAGCTGTTTTTT
>TRBV4-2|TRBJ2-7|.|.
CASSQGSEGTYEQYF
TGTGCCAGCAGCCAAGGAAGCGAGGGAACCTACGAGCAGTACTTC
>TRBV5-1|TRBJ2-7|.|.
CASSLGPAYEQYF
TGCGCCAGCAGCTTAGGGCCAGCCTACGAGCAGTACTTC
>TRBV13|TRBJ2-1|.|TRBD1
CASSHTGGGYNEQFF
TGTGCCAGCAGTCACACAGGGGGCGGGTACAATGAGCAGTTCTTC
>TRBV10-3|TRBJ2-3|.|.
CAISPLAGGPDRSTDTQYF
TGTGCCATCAGTCCCCTGGCGGGGGGCCCGGACAGGAGCACAGATACGCAGTATTTT
>TRBV6-5|TRBJ1-2|.|TRBD1
CASIPAGTGYGYTF
TGTGCCAGCATCCCTGCTGGGACAGGCTATGGCTACACCTTC
>TRBV6-5|TRBJ1-1|once|TRBD1
CASSPRGDTEAFF
TGTGCCAGCAGCCCCAGGGGGGACACTGAAGCTTTCTTT
>TRBV3-1/TRBV3-2|TRBJ2-5|.|.
CASSRTGIQETQYF
TGTGCCAGCAGCAGGACGGGAATCCAAGAGACCCAGTACTTC
>TRBV5-5|TRBJ1-1|.|.
CASSFGVSEAFF
TGTGCCAGCAGCTTCGGGGTATCTGAAGCTTTCTTT
>TRBV14|TRBJ2-4|.|.
CASSQGTTEAKNIQYF
TGTGCCAGCAGCCAAGGGACGACGGAGGCCAAAAACATTCAGTACTTC
>TRBV23-1|TRBJ2-1|.|.
CASSPTDSSSYNEQFF
TGCGCCAGCAGTCCCACGGACTCGAGCTCCTACAATGAGCAGTTCTTC
>TRBV2|TRBJ2-3|.|TRBD2
CASSRLTSGGDTQYF
TGTGCCAGCAGCAGGCTGACTAGCGGGGGAGATACGCAGTATTTT
>TRBV6-5|TRBJ1-4|once|TRBD1
CASGQGNLKKLFF
TGTGCCAGCGGACAGGGAAATTTGAAAAAACTGTTTTTT
>TRBV2|TRBJ2-5|.|.
CASRAETQYF
TGTGCCAGCCGGGCGGAGACCCAGTACTTC
>TRBV6-5|TRBJ2-7|once|TRBD2
CASSYLTSGGYEQYF
TGTGCCAGCAGTTACTTGACTAGCGGGGGCTACGAGCAGTACTTC
>TRBV7-8|TRBJ1-3|many|.
CASSLVGLQWGSSGNTIYF
TGTGCCAGCAGCTTAGTTGGTTTACAGTGGGGTTCCTCTGGAAACACCATATATTTT
>TRBV15|TRBJ1-3|.|TRBD1
CATSVGTGNSGNTIYF
TGTGCCACCAGCGTCGGGACAGGGAACTCTGGAAACACCATATATTTT
>TRBV13|TRBJ2-5|.|.
CASSLGASETQYF
TGTGCCAGCAGCTTAGGGGCTAGCGAGACCCAGTACTTC